Here is one T cell receptor (beta chain) with its context. Under the authors' procedure: Estimation of nucleated cell counts relied on the amplification of reference gene primers. Repertoires were generated with immunoSEQ multiplex PCR, while TCRdb's copy carries only in-frame clones and drops some. Clone size and the V and J calls come from that table; the DNA yielded D and trimming. The data contain some 320,000 clones, 65% to 90% of them singletons. The data are from a study of blood T cell repertoires in COVID-19. The overall study: COVID-19 samples collected from the United States, Italy and Spain covered acute and convalescent phases.

Sequenced sample: peripheral blood. This sequence was found in a human donor in a cohort sampled during active COVID-19.

CDR3 sequence: CASSASGTAIEAFF. CDR3 sequence (DNA): TGTGCCAGCAGCGCCTCCGGGACAGCAATTGAAGCTTTCTTT. The rearrangement uses TRBV5-5 and TRBJ1-1; 7 bases line up with TRBD1. In germline, CDR1 is SGHKS, CDR2 YYEKEE (reference sequence). Trimming cost V 4 bases and J 7 bases; bases outside gene matches: 10. This CDR3 comprises 14 residues.